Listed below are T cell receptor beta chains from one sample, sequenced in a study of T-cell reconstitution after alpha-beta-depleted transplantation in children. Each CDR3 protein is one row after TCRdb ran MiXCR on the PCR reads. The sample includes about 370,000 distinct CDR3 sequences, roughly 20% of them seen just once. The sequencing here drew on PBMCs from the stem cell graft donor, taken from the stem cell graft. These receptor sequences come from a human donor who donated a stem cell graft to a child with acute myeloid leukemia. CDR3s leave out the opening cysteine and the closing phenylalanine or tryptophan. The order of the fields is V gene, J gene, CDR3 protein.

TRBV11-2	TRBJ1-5	ASSLAQGKQPQH
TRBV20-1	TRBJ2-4	SVPPRVGKNIQY
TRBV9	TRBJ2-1	ASSVGLGNNEQF
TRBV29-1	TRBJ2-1	SVEWGGDEQF
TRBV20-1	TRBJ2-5	SAPSRLQETQY
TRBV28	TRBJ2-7	ASSGLIQGVPSYEQY
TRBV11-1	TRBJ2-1	ASSLTSGSLSSYNEQF
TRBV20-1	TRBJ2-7	SATDLGHPQEQY
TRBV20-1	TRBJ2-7	SAGGLAGGEQY
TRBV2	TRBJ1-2	ASSETYGYT
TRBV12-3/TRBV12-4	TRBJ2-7	ASSLVGLAGFYEQY
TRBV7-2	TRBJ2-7	ASSFQPLAGGYEQY
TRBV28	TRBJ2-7	ASSFGRDEQY
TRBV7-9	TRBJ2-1	ASSSPPSKDWF
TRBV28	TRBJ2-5	ASSRRTQY
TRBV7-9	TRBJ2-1	ASSATGEGNEQF
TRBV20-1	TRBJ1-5	SANVAVDQPQH
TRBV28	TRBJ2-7	ASSLGDFNEQY
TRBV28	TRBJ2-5	ASSPPRAEVQETQY
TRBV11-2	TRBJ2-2	ASSLGGLASGELF
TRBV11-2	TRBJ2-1	ASSLVGGLANEQF
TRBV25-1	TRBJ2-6	ASSEEKGIGANVLT
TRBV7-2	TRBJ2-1	ASSFRTSGSNEQF
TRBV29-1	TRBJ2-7	SARTSGKYEQY
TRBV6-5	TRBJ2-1	ASSWPPGGGVNNEQF